This T cell receptor beta chain came from a study of blood T cell repertoires in COVID-19. Repertoires were generated with immunoSEQ multiplex PCR, while TCRdb's copy carries only in-frame clones and drops some. The sample carries 210,000 or so clones, around 79% recorded once. Trimming removed 0 bases at V and 6 bases at J, with 14 bases between. This CDR3 region has 15 residues. Germline V gene data show CDR1 as KGHSH and CDR2 as LQKENI. This TCR was sampled from a man aged 50-60 years who had recovered from COVID-19. Material: peripheral blood. V and J are TRBV18 and TRBJ1-1; D possibly corresponds to TRBD1 (6 bases). As DNA, the CDR3 is TGTGCCAGCTCACCACCGGGAGGGGGGATCGCTGAAGCTTTCTTT. It codes for CASSPPGGGIAEAFF.